The next 19 T cell receptor beta chains were all read from a single sample in a study of blood T cell repertoires in COVID-19. Libraries were prepared by immunoSEQ multiplex PCR; TCRdb keeps only in-frame clonotypes and omits some of them. The repertoire holds 60,000 or so clones, with around four fifths as singletons. The sample comprised peripheral blood. The receptors derive from a man younger than 45 with COVID-19, enrolled during active disease.

CDR3 sequence (DNA): TGTGCCAGCAGCTTAAGCGGGGTAATCGAGCAGTACTTC. Protein product: CASSLSGVIEQYF. The chain uses TRBV5-4 and TRBJ2-7; 7 bases line up with TRBD2. The germline V gene has CDR1 SGHNT and CDR2 YYREEE (reference sequence). The CDR3 is 13 residues long. V lost 2 bases to trimming and J lost 6 bases; unmatched junction nucleotides: 5.

The chain is built from TRBV19 and TRBJ1-5, with D possibly being TRBD1 (6 bases). Germline CDR1 reads LNHDA; CDR2 reads SQIVND (reference sequence). This CDR3 is 17 amino acids long. Trimming pared 7 bases from V and 1 base from J, leaving 20 bases between. The CDR3 loop reads CASNFLGRGWSNQPQHF. CDR3 in DNA: TGTGCCAGTAATTTTCTGGGCAGGGGATGGAGCAATCAGCCCCAGCATTTT.

The chain has TRBV5-8 and TRBJ1-1; D is ambiguous. Trimming pared 4 bases from V and 6 bases from J, leaving 13 bases between. CDR1 and CDR2 from the germline V gene are SGHTS and YDEGEE. The CDR3 has 13 residues. The CDR3 is CASSLRLAAEAFF. The CDR3 DNA is TGTGCCAGCAGCCTTAGGCTCGCGGCTGAAGCTTTCTTT.

The chain links TRBV10-3 to TRBJ1-5; D perhaps matches TRBD1 (5 bases). Germline CDR1 ENHRY, CDR2 SYGVKD. The V end lost 10 bases, the J end lost 1 base, and 11 bases lay between the germline ends. CDR3 length equals 13 residues. CDR3 protein: CATQGGSNQPQHF. In DNA, the CDR3 is TGTGCCACCCAGGGTGGCAGCAATCAGCCCCAGCATTTT.

This clone has only a few counts. The gene calls are TRBV30 and TRBJ1-2, with a possible D match to TRBD1 (6 bases). V lost 1 base and J lost 7, with 19 bases in between. This CDR3 region has 15 residues. The germline CDR1 and CDR2 sequences are GTSNPN and SVGIG (reference sequence). The CDR3 DNA reads TGTGCCTGGAGTGAGATCGTGGGGCAGGGGTTTGGCTACACCTTC. Translating it yields CAWSEIVGQGFGYTF.

There are a few counts of this clone. The gene calls are TRBV2 and TRBJ1-4; 7 bases fit TRBD1. V lost 5 bases to trimming and J lost 7 bases; unmatched junction nucleotides: 7. Germline V gives CDR1 SNHLY, CDR2 FYNNEI. There are 14 residues in the CDR3. The CDR3 region has the DNA TGTGCCAGCAGTCCGACAGGGAGAGGTGAAAAACTGTTTTTT. Translating gives CASSPTGRGEKLFF. The full variable domain, its missing parts supplied by reference TRBV2 and TRBJ1-4, is EPEVTQTPSHQVTQMGQEVILRCVPISNHLYFYWYRQILGQKVEFLVSFYNNEISEKSEIFDDQFSVERPDGSNFTLKIRSTKLEDSAMYFCASSPTGRGEKLFFGSGTQLSVL.

This chain uses TRBV28 with TRBJ2-7; TRBD2 matches at 9 bases. Unmatched junction bases numbered 7, after V lost 5 bases and J lost 2 bases. Germline CDR1 and CDR2: MDHEN and SYDVKM. This CDR3 is 15 amino acids long. CDR3 protein: CASSRLAGQTYEQYF. The CDR3 DNA follows: TGTGCCAGCAGTCGTCTAGCGGGACAAACCTACGAGCAGTACTTC.

The chain uses TRBV3-1 (or the pseudogene TRBV3-2) and TRBJ2-1; TRBD2 matches 11 bases. Germline CDR1 and CDR2: LGHDT and YNNKEL (reference sequence). Trimming took 5 bases from V and 4 from J; bases not matched to a gene: 16. The CDR3 extends over 19 amino acids. The CDR3 spells CASSGILTGTSGPYNEQFF. The CDR3 coding sequence is TGTGCCAGCAGCGGTATACTTACCGGGACTAGCGGACCTTACAATGAGCAGTTCTTC.

The V call is TRBV15, the J call TRBJ1-5; D not resolved. The V gene's germline CDR1 is LNHNV and CDR2 YYDKDF (reference sequence). V was cut by 3 bases and J by 7 bases, with 7 bases left in between. CDR3 length: 12 amino acids. The CDR3 nucleotides read TGTGCCACCAGCAGGATGGGCCAGCCCCAGCATTTT. This encodes CATSRMGQPQHF. The entire variable domain, with the rest obtained from reference TRBV15 and TRBJ1-5, is as follows: DAMVIQNPRYQVTQFGKPVTLSCSQTLNHNVMYWYQQKSSQAPKLLFHYYDKDFNNEADTPDNFQSRRPNTSFCFLDIRSPGLGDTAMYLCATSRMGQPQHFGDGTRLSIL.

The rearrangement links TRBV2 to TRBJ1-1, with 7 nucleotides matching TRBD1. Germline-derived CDR1 and CDR2 are SNHLY and FYNNEI. This CDR3 contains 13 residues. The V and J ends lost 6 bases and 6 bases, in that order; junction bases with no gene match: 7. The CDR3 coding sequence is TGTGCCAGCAGGCACGACAGGGTGCCTGAAGCTTTCTTT. This translates into CASRHDRVPEAFF.

This clone occurred once. This chain joins TRBV4-1 and TRBJ2-3; the D gene is possibly TRBD2 (6 bases). CDR3 length: 14 residues. Germline CDR1 is MGHRA and CDR2 is YSYEKL. Trimming removed 11 bases from V and 0 bases from J, with 15 bases in between. In DNA form, the CDR3 reads TGCGCCTCGAATCGGGACTTAAGCACAGATACGCAGTATTTT. This codes for CASNRDLSTDTQYF.

The chain is built from TRBV19 and TRBJ2-2, with 7 nucleotides matching TRBD2. The trim removed 5 bases at V and 4 bases at J, leaving 10 bases unmatched. The germline gives CDR1 LNHDA, CDR2 SQIVND (reference sequence). The CDR3 is 16 residues long. CDR3 DNA: TGTGCCAGTAGTCAATCTCCGGGACTACCCACCGGGGAGCTGTTTTTT. It translates to CASSQSPGLPTGELFF.

In its sample, this clone was seen once. This chain joins TRBV19 and TRBJ2-3, with TRBD1 matching 8 bases. With V trimmed by 7 bases and J by 2 bases, 8 bases remained unmatched. Germline V gene data show CDR1 as LNHDA and CDR2 as SQIVND (reference sequence). The CDR3 runs 15 residues. For the CDR3, the DNA is TGTGCCAGTAAGGATTCGGACAGGGCCACAGATACGCAGTATTTT. Residues: CASKDSDRATDTQYF.

V gene TRBV28 combines with J gene TRBJ1-2; tentative D call: TRBD1 (5 bases). Germline V CDR1 and CDR2: MDHEN, SYDVKM. This CDR3 is 17 amino acids long. V was pared by 6 bases and J by 0 bases, with 20 bases between. CDR3 sequence reads: CASRLQNGGEANYGYTF. The CDR3 DNA sequence: TGTGCCAGCAGACTACAAAATGGGGGGGAAGCTAACTATGGCTACACCTTC.

This clone was seen just once. The chain couples TRBV7-8 to TRBJ2-1, with 7 bases identical to TRBD2. With 7 bases clipped from V and 2 bases from J, the junction kept 8 bases outside the gene matches. The CDR3 contains 15 residues. Germline CDR1 reads SGHVS; CDR2 reads FQNEAQ. This chain's CDR3 is CASTLASGTYNEQFF. In DNA, the CDR3 is TGTGCCAGCACCCTCGCCAGCGGGACCTACAATGAGCAGTTCTTC.

The rearrangement uses TRBV28 and TRBJ2-1; 7 bases agree with TRBD1. The CDR3 contains 11 residues. Per the germline V gene, CDR1 is MDHEN and CDR2 is SYDVKM. The V and J ends lost 3 bases and 16 bases, in that order; junction bases with no gene match: 6. CDR3 in amino acids: CASSFRTGIFF. DNA of the CDR3: TGTGCCAGCAGTTTCCGGACAGGAATCTTCTTC.

This clone was observed once. J is TRBJ1-5 and V is TRBV7-6; TRBD1 is a possible D gene (5 bases). V shed 2 bases and J shed 5 bases, with 16 bases lying between them. This CDR3 is built from 16 residues. CDR1 is SGHVS and CDR2 is FNYEAQ in the germline V gene. CDR3 coding DNA: TGTGCCAGCAGCTTAAATCCAAATTCGGGGGATCAGCCCCAGCATTTT. This translates into CASSLNPNSGDQPQHF. The full variable domain, completed using reference TRBV7-6 and TRBJ1-5, is GAGVSQSPRYKVTKRGQDVALRCDPISGHVSLYWYRQALGQGPEFLTYFNYEAQQDKSGLPNDRFSAERPEGSISTLTIQRTEQRDSAMYRCASSLNPNSGDQPQHFGDGTRLSIL.

V and J are TRBV15 and TRBJ1-1, with 7 bases that match TRBD1. Germline-derived CDR1 and CDR2 are LNHNV and YYDKDF (reference sequence). This CDR3 has 18 residues. V dropped 1 base and J dropped 11; count of bases not matched to a gene: 22. In DNA, the CDR3 is TGTGCCACCAGCAGAGCCTCAACGGGACAGTCCTTCGGACCCGGGGCTTTCTTT. The encoded protein is CATSRASTGQSFGPGAFF.

V is TRBV5-1 and J is TRBJ2-4, with 7 bases identical to TRBD2. The V segment lost 4 bases and the J segment 15 bases; nucleotides outside the gene matches: 7. The CDR3 loop spans 11 amino acids. Germline CDR1 reads SGHRS; CDR2 reads YFSETQ. The CDR3 sequence is CASSTGRGGYF. The CDR3 nucleotides are TGCGCCAGCAGCACGGGGAGGGGCGGGTACTTC. The whole variable domain, remainder taken from reference TRBV5-1 and TRBJ2-4, is KAGVTQTPRYLIKTRGQQVTLSCSPISGHRSVSWYQQTPGQGLQFLFEYFSETQRNKGNFPGRFSGRQFSNSRSEMNVSTLELGDSALYLCASSTGRGGYFGAGTRLSVL.